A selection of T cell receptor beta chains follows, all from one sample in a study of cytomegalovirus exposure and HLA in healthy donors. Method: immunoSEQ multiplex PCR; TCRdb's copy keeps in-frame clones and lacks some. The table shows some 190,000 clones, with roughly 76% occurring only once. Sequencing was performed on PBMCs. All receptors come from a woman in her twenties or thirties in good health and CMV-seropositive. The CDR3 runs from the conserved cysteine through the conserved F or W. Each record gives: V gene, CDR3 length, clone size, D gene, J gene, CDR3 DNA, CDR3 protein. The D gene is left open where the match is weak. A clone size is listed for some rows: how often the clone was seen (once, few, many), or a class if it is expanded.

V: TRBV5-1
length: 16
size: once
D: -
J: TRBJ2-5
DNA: TGCGCCAGCAGGATCGGAATAGCGGCTATCCAAGAGGCCCAGTACTTC
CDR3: CASRIGIAAIQEAQYF

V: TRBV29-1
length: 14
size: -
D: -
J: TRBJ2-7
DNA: TGCAGCGTTGAGCTTGGGTTATCCGGGGACGAGCAGTACTTC
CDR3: CSVELGLSGDEQYF

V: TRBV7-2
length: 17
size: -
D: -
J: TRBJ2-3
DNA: TGTGCCAGCAGCTTTTCCAGTCTAGCTTTCAGCACAGATACGCAGTATTTT
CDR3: CASSFSSLAFSTDTQYF

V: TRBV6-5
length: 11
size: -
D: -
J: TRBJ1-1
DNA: TGTGCCAGCCACAAGAACACTGAAGCTTTCTTT
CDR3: CASHKNTEAFF

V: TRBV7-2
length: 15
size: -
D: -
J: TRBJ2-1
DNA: TGTGCCAGCAGCCGTGGGGCAGAGAACTACAATGAGCAGTTCTTC
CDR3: CASSRGAENYNEQFF

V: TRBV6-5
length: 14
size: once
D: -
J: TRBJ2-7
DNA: TGTGCCAGCAGTTACCGCGGACGGGACTACGAGCAGTACTTC
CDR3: CASSYRGRDYEQYF

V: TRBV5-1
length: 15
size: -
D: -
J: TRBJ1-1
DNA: TGCGCCAGCAGCTTGGGACTGACAGCGGGCACTGAAGCTTTCTTT
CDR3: CASSLGLTAGTEAFF

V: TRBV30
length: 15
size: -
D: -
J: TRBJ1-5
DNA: TGTGCCTGGAGTCCTACTGGGGGGAATAGGCAGCCCCAGCATTTT
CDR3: CAWSPTGGNRQPQHF

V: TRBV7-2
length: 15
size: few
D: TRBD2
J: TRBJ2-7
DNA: TGTGCCAGCAGCCCGGGGACTAGCGGGGGTGGGGAGCAGTACTTC
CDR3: CASSPGTSGGGEQYF

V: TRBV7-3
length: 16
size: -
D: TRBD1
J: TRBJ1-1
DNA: TGTGCCAGCAGCTCCGAGACAGGGAACGGGGACACTGAAGCTTTCTTT
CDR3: CASSSETGNGDTEAFF

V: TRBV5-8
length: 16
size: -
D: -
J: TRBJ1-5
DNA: TGTGCCAGCAGCTTGGCTCGGACAGTTAGAAATCAGCCCCAGCATTTT
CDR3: CASSLARTVRNQPQHF

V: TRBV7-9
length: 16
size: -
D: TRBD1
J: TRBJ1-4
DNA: TGTGCCAGCAGCCCGGACAGGGGGCTCGTAGGAGAAAAACTGTTTTTT
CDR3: CASSPDRGLVGEKLFF

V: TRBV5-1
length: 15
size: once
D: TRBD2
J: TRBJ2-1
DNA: TGCGCCAGCAGCTTCCTAGCGGGGACGAACAATGAGCAGTTCTTC
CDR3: CASSFLAGTNNEQFF

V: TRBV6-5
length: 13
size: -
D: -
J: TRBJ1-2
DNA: TGTGCCAGCAGCCAGATGGCTAACTATGGCTACACCTTC
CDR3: CASSQMANYGYTF

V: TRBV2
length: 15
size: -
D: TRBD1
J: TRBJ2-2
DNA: TGTGCCAGCAGTGACCGGACAGGGGGCTCCGGGGAGCTGTTTTTT
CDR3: CASSDRTGGSGELFF

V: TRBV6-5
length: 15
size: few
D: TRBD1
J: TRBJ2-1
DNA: TGTGCCAGCAGTTACCGGGACAGGGGGGGTTATGAGCAGTTCTTC
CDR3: CASSYRDRGGYEQFF

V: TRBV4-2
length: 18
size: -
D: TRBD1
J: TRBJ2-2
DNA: TGTGCCAGCAGCCCCATGACAGGGGGGTTGGGGGACACCGGGGAGCTGTTTTTT
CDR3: CASSPMTGGLGDTGELFF